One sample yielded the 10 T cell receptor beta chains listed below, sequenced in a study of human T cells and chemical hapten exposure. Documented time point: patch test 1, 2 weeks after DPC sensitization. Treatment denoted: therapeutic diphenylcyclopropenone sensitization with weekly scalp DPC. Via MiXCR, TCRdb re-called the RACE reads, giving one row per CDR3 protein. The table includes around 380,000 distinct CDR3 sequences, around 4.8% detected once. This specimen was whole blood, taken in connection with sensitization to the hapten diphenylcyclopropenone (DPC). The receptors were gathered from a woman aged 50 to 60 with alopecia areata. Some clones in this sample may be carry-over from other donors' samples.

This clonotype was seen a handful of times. The CDR3 DNA sequence: TGTGCCAGCAGCTCAAGCGACAGGAGCACTAACTATGGCTACACCTTC. Protein sequence: CASSSSDRSTNYGYTF. The J gene is TRBJ1-2, the V gene TRBV7-9; possibly TRBD1 for D (6 bases). The CDR3 consists of 16 residues. Trimming removed 4 bases from V and 0 bases from J, with 15 bases in between. Germline loops: CDR1 SEHNR, CDR2 FQNEAQ (reference sequence).

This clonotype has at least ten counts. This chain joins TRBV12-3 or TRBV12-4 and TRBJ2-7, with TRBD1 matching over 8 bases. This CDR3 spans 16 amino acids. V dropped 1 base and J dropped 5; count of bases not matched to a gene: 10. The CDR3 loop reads CASSLEFDRGTHEQYF. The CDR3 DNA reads TGTGCCAGCAGTTTAGAATTTGACAGGGGAACCCACGAGCAGTACTTC.

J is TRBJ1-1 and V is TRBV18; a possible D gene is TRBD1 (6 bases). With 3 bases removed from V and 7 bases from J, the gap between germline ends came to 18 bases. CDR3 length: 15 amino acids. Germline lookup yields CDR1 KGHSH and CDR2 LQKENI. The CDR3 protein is CASSPGPRGESEAFF. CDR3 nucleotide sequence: TGTGCCAGCTCACCGGGACCAAGGGGGGAGAGTGAAGCTTTCTTT.

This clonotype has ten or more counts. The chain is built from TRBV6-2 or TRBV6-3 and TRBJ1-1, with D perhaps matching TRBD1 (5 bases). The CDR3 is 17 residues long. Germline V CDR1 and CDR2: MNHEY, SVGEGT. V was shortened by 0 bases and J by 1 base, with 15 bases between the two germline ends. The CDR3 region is CASSYSSGKAENTEAFF. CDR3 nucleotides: TGTGCCAGCAGTTACTCGTCAGGGAAGGCGGAGAACACTGAAGCTTTCTTT.

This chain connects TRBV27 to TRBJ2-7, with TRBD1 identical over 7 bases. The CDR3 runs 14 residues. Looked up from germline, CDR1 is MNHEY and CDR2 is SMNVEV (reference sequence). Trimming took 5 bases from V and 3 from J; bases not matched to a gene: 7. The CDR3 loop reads CASSLWQGVYEQYF. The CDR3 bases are TGTGCCAGCAGTCTGTGGCAGGGGGTCTACGAGCAGTACTTC.

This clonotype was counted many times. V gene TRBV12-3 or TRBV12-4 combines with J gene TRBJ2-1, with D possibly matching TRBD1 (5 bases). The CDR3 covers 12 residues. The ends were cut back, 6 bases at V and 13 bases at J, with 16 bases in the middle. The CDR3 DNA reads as TGTGCCAGCAGCTCACAGGTTGCCCTCCAGTTCTTC. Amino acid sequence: CASSSQVALQFF.

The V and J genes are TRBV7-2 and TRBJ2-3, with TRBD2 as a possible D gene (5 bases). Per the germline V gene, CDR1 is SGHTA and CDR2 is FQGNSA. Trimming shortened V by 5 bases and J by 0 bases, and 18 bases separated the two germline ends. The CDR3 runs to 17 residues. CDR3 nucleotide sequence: TGTGCCAGCAGCCCCTACCGAGGTAGCGCCAGCACAGATACGCAGTATTTT. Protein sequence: CASSPYRGSASTDTQYF.

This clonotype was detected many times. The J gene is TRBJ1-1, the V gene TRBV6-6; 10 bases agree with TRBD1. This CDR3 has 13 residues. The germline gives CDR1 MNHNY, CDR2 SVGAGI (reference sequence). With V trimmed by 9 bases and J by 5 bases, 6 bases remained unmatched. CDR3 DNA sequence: TGTGCCAGTTCCGGGGGACAGGGGACTGAAGCTTTCTTT. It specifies CASSGGQGTEAFF.

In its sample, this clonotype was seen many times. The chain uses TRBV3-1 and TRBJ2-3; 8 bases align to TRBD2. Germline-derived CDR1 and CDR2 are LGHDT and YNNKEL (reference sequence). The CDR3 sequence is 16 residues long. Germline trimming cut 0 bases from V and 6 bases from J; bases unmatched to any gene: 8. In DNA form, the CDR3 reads TGTGCCAGCAGCCAAGAGGTCCTAGCGGGTGGGGATACGCAGTATTTT. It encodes CASSQEVLAGGDTQYF.

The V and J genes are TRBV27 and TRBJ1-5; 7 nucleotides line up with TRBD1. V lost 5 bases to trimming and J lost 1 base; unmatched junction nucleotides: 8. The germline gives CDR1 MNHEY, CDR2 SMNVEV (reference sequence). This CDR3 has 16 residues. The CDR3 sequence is CASSQTGAGSNQPQHF. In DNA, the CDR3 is TGTGCCAGCAGTCAAACAGGGGCGGGGAGCAATCAGCCCCAGCATTTT.